This is a list of T cell receptor beta chains from one sample in a study of blood T cell repertoires in COVID-19. Method: immunoSEQ multiplex PCR; TCRdb's copy keeps in-frame clones and lacks some. Among 200,000 to 300,000 clones listed, around 87% were seen once. The sample consisted of peripheral blood. Source of these receptors: a woman aged 60-70 years with COVID-19, enrolled during active disease. Both conserved end residues are part of each CDR3. The D gene is left open where the match is weak. Where a row states a size, it is once, few, many or the class of an expanded clone; other rows omit it.

size	V	J	D	DNA	CDR3
few	TRBV20-1	TRBJ1-2	.	TGCAGTGCTAGTCAGGGCCGCTATGGCTACACCTTC	CSASQGRYGYTF
.	TRBV18	TRBJ2-7	TRBD2	TGTGCCAGCTCACCAGCAGGTAGCGGGAGTCTTAACGAGCAGTACTTC	CASSPAGSGSLNEQYF
.	TRBV19	TRBJ1-2	.	TGTGCCAGTAGTATAGCGGAGGGTACCGGCTATGGCTACACCTTC	CASSIAEGTGYGYTF
once	TRBV14	TRBJ2-7	.	TGTGCCAGCAGCCGAGCCTACGAGCAGTACTTC	CASSRAYEQYF
once	TRBV5-6	TRBJ2-1	TRBD2	TGTGCCAGCAGCTTGGCTAGCGGCAATGAGCAGTTCTTC	CASSLASGNEQFF
.	TRBV6-5	TRBJ1-3	.	TGTGCCAGCAGTACAGGTAGCTCTGGAAACACCATATATTTT	CASSTGSSGNTIYF
.	TRBV6-2/TRBV6-3	TRBJ1-2	.	TGTGCCAGCAGCCAAGGGGGTGGCTACACCTTC	CASSQGGGYTF
.	TRBV2	TRBJ2-3	TRBD1	TGTGCCAGCAGGGACAGGGGGCGGGATACGCAGTATTTT	CASRDRGRDTQYF
once	TRBV7-8	TRBJ2-2	TRBD2	TGTGCCAGCAGCTTGACCTTAGCGGGAGGGCCTGGCGGGGAGCTGTTTTTT	CASSLTLAGGPGGELFF
.	TRBV7-2	TRBJ2-3	.	TGTGCCAGCACCGTTGCGGATACGCAGTATTTT	CASTVADTQYF
.	TRBV27	TRBJ2-1	.	TGTGCCAGCAGTACGCACAGAATCGGCAATGAGCAGTTCTTC	CASSTHRIGNEQFF
.	TRBV4-3	TRBJ2-7	.	TGCGCCAGCAGCCAAGGGGAAGCGGCATCCTACGAGCAGTACTTC	CASSQGEAASYEQYF
.	TRBV28	TRBJ1-2	.	TGTGCCAGCAGCCTCGGGATTTATAACTATGGCTACACCTTC	CASSLGIYNYGYTF
.	TRBV21-1	TRBJ1-1	.	TGTGCCAGCTTAAGGAGGACTGAAGCTTTCTTT	CASLRRTEAFF
.	TRBV11-2	TRBJ2-5	TRBD1	TGTGCCAGCAGCGAGGCCAGGGGGCGCGTGGAGACCCAGTACTTC	CASSEARGRVETQYF
.	TRBV5-6	TRBJ2-3	TRBD1	TGTGCCAGCAGCTTGGTGACAGGGAACGCAGATACGCAGTATTTT	CASSLVTGNADTQYF